The subject of this entry is one TCR beta chain. Random hexamers were used to reverse transcribe an amount of roughly 0.5 to 1 ug RNA. Amplification of TCR beta CDR3 across 54 Vbeta and 13 Jbeta was performed with immunoSEQ multiplex PCR. TCRdb passed the immunoSEQ multiplex PCR reads through MiXCR, listing each CDR3 protein once. The sample comprises a few hundred thousand distinct CDR3 sequences, 95% of which are singletons, and 0.085% to 0.095% rests with the top ten. This CDR3 has 13 amino acids. V was clipped by 6 bases and J by 4 bases; unmatched bases: 2. In germline, CDR1 is SQVTM, CDR2 ANQGSEA. This record belongs to a study of CD8 T cells in Susac syndrome.

V and J are TRBV29-1 and TRBJ2-7; TRBD2 matches at 14 bases. The TCR originated in a human donor with multiple sclerosis. Sequences were obtained from CD4+ T cells from PBMCs. The CDR3 is CSVWTSGRYEQYF. The CDR3 DNA reads as TGCAGCGTATGGACTAGCGGGAGGTACGAGCAGTACTTC.